The rows below give T cell receptor beta chains drawn from one sample of a study of cytomegalovirus exposure and HLA in healthy donors. Profiled with immunoSEQ multiplex PCR; TCRdb holds only in-frame clones, not every one. The repertoire includes 200,000 or so clones, approximately 80% of them detected once, and roughly 7% sits in the top ten. Material: PBMCs. The receptors shown here come from a man younger than 35 in good health and CMV-seropositive. The CDR3 runs from the conserved cysteine through the conserved F or W. The D gene is left open where the match is weak. Size tells how often a clone was seen (once, few, many) or the class of an expanded clone, and some rows leave it out.

v_call	j_call	d_call	clone_size	cdr3_nt	cdr3_aa
TRBV25-1	TRBJ2-4	NA	NA	TGTGCCAGCAGCCCTCGGGAAACCAAAAACATTCAGTACTTC	CASSPRETKNIQYF
TRBV7-8	TRBJ2-3	TRBD2	once	TGTGCCAGCAGCTTCCCGACAACTAGCGGGAGTGATACGCAGTATTTT	CASSFPTTSGSDTQYF
TRBV14	TRBJ2-1	TRBD2	NA	TGTGCCAGCAGCCAAGTGGCCCTAGCGGGAAGGTTGAATGAGCAGTTCTTC	CASSQVALAGRLNEQFF
TRBV7-8	TRBJ1-3	TRBD1	NA	TGTGCCAGCAGCTTGGTGCCTCCGGGACAGGGGGCCATTCGCTCTGGAAACACCATATATTTT	CASSLVPPGQGAIRSGNTIYF
TRBV6-1	TRBJ1-5	TRBD1	NA	TGTGCCAGCAGTCAGGGGGGTCAGCCCCAGCATTTT	CASSQGGQPQHF
TRBV9	TRBJ2-7	TRBD1	NA	TGTGCCAGCAGCGTAGAGGAGGGGACAGGGCTCTACGAGCAGTACTTC	CASSVEEGTGLYEQYF
TRBV19	TRBJ1-5	TRBD1	NA	TGTGCCAGTCAAGGACAGGTGAGCAATCAGCCCCAGCATTTT	CASQGQVSNQPQHF
TRBV7-9	TRBJ2-7	TRBD2	NA	TGTGCCAGCAGCGTTAGCGGGAGTGGCGAGCAGTACTTC	CASSVSGSGEQYF
TRBV5-4	TRBJ2-6	NA	NA	TGTGCCAGCAGCTTAGCATCGGGGGCCAACGTCCTGACTTTC	CASSLASGANVLTF
TRBV7-2	TRBJ2-1	NA	NA	TGTGCCAGCAGCTTAGTGCGGGACTACAATGAGCAGTTCTTC	CASSLVRDYNEQFF
TRBV15	TRBJ2-1	NA	once	TGTGCCACCAGCAGAGGTACAGGTCTCGCGTCTTTCAATGAGCAGTTCTTC	CATSRGTGLASFNEQFF
TRBV5-1	TRBJ2-3	TRBD2	few	TGCGCCAGCAGCTTGGAGGGACTACCGACAGATACGCAGTATTTT	CASSLEGLPTDTQYF
TRBV2	TRBJ1-5	NA	few	TGTGCCAGCAGGGCCTTAACAGGGACCTATCAGCCCCAGCATTTT	CASRALTGTYQPQHF
TRBV7-6	TRBJ2-3	TRBD2	NA	TGTGCCAGCAGCACGGGAGGCGGCCCAGATACGCAGTATTTT	CASSTGGGPDTQYF
TRBV5-4	TRBJ2-1	TRBD2	NA	TGTGCCAGCAGCTCGGGACTAGCGGGAGTCAATGAGCAGTTCTTC	CASSSGLAGVNEQFF
TRBV6-6	TRBJ1-4	NA	NA	TGTGCCAGCACCGGGGGGCCCGAGACTAATGAAAAACTGTTTTTT	CASTGGPETNEKLFF
TRBV5-1	TRBJ1-1	NA	NA	TGCGCCAGCAGCCCTACCGTTGACAGCCCCATGAACACTGAAGCTTTCTTT	CASSPTVDSPMNTEAFF
TRBV4-3	TRBJ2-3	TRBD2	NA	TGCGCCAGCAGCCAAGATCGGGCGGGAGACGCGCCAGATACGCAGTATTTT	CASSQDRAGDAPDTQYF
TRBV7-2	TRBJ1-3	NA	NA	TGTGCCAGCAGCTTAGTTTGGGGGGAATCCACCATATATTTT	CASSLVWGESTIYF
TRBV11-2	TRBJ2-7	TRBD1	NA	TGTGCCAGCAGCCCAGACAGGGACCACGAGCAGTACTTC	CASSPDRDHEQYF
TRBV4-2	TRBJ1-1	NA	NA	TGTGCCAGCAGCCAAGGTCGGGTGAACACTGAAGCTTTCTTT	CASSQGRVNTEAFF
TRBV27	TRBJ2-1	NA	NA	TGTGCCAGCAGTTTAAGTAGCCACTCCTACAATGAGCAGTTCTTC	CASSLSSHSYNEQFF
TRBV7-3	TRBJ1-2	NA	NA	TGTGCCAGCAGCTTCGACGTGGGGGGAGCCTATGGCTACACCTTC	CASSFDVGGAYGYTF
TRBV11-2	TRBJ1-2	TRBD1	NA	TGTGCCAGCAGCTTAGTAGGGGGCAACTATGGCTACACCTTC	CASSLVGGNYGYTF
TRBV5-6	TRBJ2-3	NA	NA	TGTGCCAGCAGCTCCCCTCAGGGCCCTAGCACAGATACGCAGTATTTT	CASSSPQGPSTDTQYF
TRBV30	TRBJ2-4	NA	NA	TGTGCCTGGAGTGTACGGGGGGCTGACATTCAGTACTTC	CAWSVRGADIQYF
TRBV5-1	TRBJ2-5	TRBD2	NA	TGCGCCAGCAGCTTGAGGCTAGCGGGTCTGGAGACCCAGTACTTC	CASSLRLAGLETQYF
TRBV6-5	TRBJ2-1	NA	NA	TGTGCCAGCAGCCATAGGGGGGACAGCCCCAAGGAGCAGTTCTTC	CASSHRGDSPKEQFF
TRBV5-1	TRBJ2-7	TRBD2	NA	TGCGCCAGCAGCTCGACTAGCGACGCCTACGAGCAGTACTTC	CASSSTSDAYEQYF
TRBV9	TRBJ1-2	TRBD1	NA	TGTGCCAGCAGCCCAGGGGACAGCACCGCTAACTATGGCTACACCTTC	CASSPGDSTANYGYTF
TRBV4-1	TRBJ1-1	TRBD1	NA	TGCGCCAGCAGCCAAACAGGGGGTTTTAACACTGAAGCTTTCTTT	CASSQTGGFNTEAFF
TRBV7-2	TRBJ2-3	NA	NA	TGTGCCAGCAGCTTAATAGGGGTTATCACAGATACGCAGTATTTT	CASSLIGVITDTQYF
TRBV2	TRBJ1-1	NA	NA	TGTGCCAGCAGTGACCCCTTAGCGCGTGAAGCTTTCTTT	CASSDPLAREAFF
TRBV30	TRBJ2-5	TRBD1	NA	TGTGCCTGGAGCGAAGGACAGGGGCCTCGAGAGACCCAGTACTTC	CAWSEGQGPRETQYF
TRBV4-3	TRBJ2-3	TRBD1	NA	TGCGCCAGCAGCCAAGGGGGCGGACAGGGATCAGATACGCAGTATTTT	CASSQGGGQGSDTQYF
TRBV7-8	TRBJ1-2	TRBD1	NA	TGTGCCAGCAGCGTACTGGACAGGGGGGGCGACTATGGCTACACCTTC	CASSVLDRGGDYGYTF
TRBV7-9	TRBJ2-7	TRBD2	NA	TGTGCCAGCAGCTTAACGGCGGGAGTAAGGTACGAGCAGTACTTC	CASSLTAGVRYEQYF
TRBV7-2	TRBJ2-3	NA	NA	TGTGCCAGCAGCGTCCTTCTCACAGATACGCAGTATTTT	CASSVLLTDTQYF
TRBV27	TRBJ2-3	TRBD2	few	TGTGCCAGCCACTTAACTGACTCAGCGGGAGTTTTAGCGCAGTATTTT	CASHLTDSAGVLAQYF
TRBV4-1	TRBJ2-7	TRBD2	NA	TGCGCCAGCAGCCACAGAAGCGGGAGGCCCCCCTACGAGCAGTACTTC	CASSHRSGRPPYEQYF
TRBV27	TRBJ1-1	NA	NA	TGTGCCAGCAGTTTATCGGCCAACACTGAAGCTTTCTTT	CASSLSANTEAFF
TRBV19	TRBJ1-1	NA	NA	TGTGCCAGTAGTATTGAGACAGTGAACACTGAAGCTTTCTTT	CASSIETVNTEAFF
TRBV2	TRBJ2-7	TRBD2	NA	TGTGCCAGCAGGGCCAGGGCAGGGGGACTAGCGGATGGTCACGAGCAGTACTTC	CASRARAGGLADGHEQYF
TRBV20-1	TRBJ2-7	NA	NA	TGCAGTGCTGGGCAGGGGGGCGAGCAGTACTTC	CSAGQGGEQYF
TRBV5-5	TRBJ1-2	TRBD1	NA	TGTGCCAGCAGATATGGGACAGAAGATGGCTACACCTTC	CASRYGTEDGYTF
TRBV7-6	TRBJ1-1	TRBD1	NA	TGTGCCAGCAGCGGCTACAGGGGGAACACTGAAGCTTTCTTT	CASSGYRGNTEAFF